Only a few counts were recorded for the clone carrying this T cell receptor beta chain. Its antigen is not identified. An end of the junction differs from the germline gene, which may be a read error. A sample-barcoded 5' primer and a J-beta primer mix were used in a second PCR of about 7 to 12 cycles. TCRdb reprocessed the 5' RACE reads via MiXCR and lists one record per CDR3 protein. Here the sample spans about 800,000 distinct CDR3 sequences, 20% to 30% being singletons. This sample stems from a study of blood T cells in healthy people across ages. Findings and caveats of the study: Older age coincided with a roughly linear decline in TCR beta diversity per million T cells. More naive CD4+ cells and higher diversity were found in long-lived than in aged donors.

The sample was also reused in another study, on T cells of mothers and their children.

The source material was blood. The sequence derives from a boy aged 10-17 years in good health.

CDR3 DNA sequence: TGCAGTGCGAGAGCCGGGACCAGCTACAATGAGCAGTTCTTC. Encoded protein: CSARAGTSYNEQFF. The V gene is TRBV20-1, the J gene TRBJ2-1; TRBD1 or TRBD2 may be the D gene (5 bases each). Germline V gene lookup returns CDR1 DFQATT and CDR2 SNEGSKA (reference sequence). The CDR3 is 14 amino acids.